These T cell receptor beta chains were read from a single sample in a study of beta chain features in type 1 diabetes. Profiled with immunoSEQ multiplex PCR; TCRdb holds only in-frame clones, not every one. The data show some 350,000 clones, roughly a tenth seen once. Input material: central memory CD4+ T cells from blood. These receptors were obtained from a man younger than 40 with type 1 diabetes. Both conserved end residues are part of each CDR3. The order of the fields is CDR3 length, V gene, D gene, clone size, J gene, CDR3 DNA, CDR3 protein. The D gene is left open where the match is weak. For some rows the clone size is stated as once, few or many, or as a class when expanded; others skip it.

>11|TRBV7-2|-|-|TRBJ2-7
TGTGCCAGTCGGGCGGTTGGCGAGCAGTACTTC
CASRAVGEQYF
>15|TRBV23-1|TRBD1|many|TRBJ2-4
TGCGCCAGCAGGGGACAGGGGAGTGCCAAAAACATTCAGTACTTC
CASRGQGSAKNIQYF
>15|TRBV5-1|-|-|TRBJ2-1
TGCGCCAGCAGCTTGGGAGGGAGCTCCTACAATGAGCAGTTCTTC
CASSLGGSSYNEQFF
>16|TRBV5-1|-|-|TRBJ2-7
TGCGCCAGCAGCCTAGAATGGGGGTTTGGGACCTACGAGCAGTACTTC
CASSLEWGFGTYEQYF
>14|TRBV10-2|-|many|TRBJ2-1
TGCGCCAGCAGTGACCCTAGCGATTACAATGAGCAGTTCTTC
CASSDPSDYNEQFF
>13|TRBV4-1|-|few|TRBJ1-1
TGTGCCAGCAGCCAAGAGATTAGGACTGAAGCTTTCTTT
CASSQEIRTEAFF
>16|TRBV19|-|few|TRBJ1-5
TGTGCCAGTAGTATCTGGGACTCTCGATTGCGACAGCCCCAGCATTTT
CASSIWDSRLRQPQHF
>15|TRBV18|-|many|TRBJ1-5
TGTGCCAGCTCGCCCACAGGGAATCGGGATCAGCCCCAGCATTTT
CASSPTGNRDQPQHF
>13|TRBV10-3|-|-|TRBJ1-5
TGTGCCAGCAGTGAACAGCCACCTCGACCCCAGCATTTT
CASSEQPPRPQHF
>15|TRBV18|-|few|TRBJ2-5
TGTGCCAGCTCACCACCGGACAGCCGACAAGAGACCCAGTACTTC
CASSPPDSRQETQYF
>14|TRBV2|TRBD2|-|TRBJ2-5
TGTGCCAGCAGCGCGGGAGGGCAGGCAGAGACCCAGTACTTC
CASSAGGQAETQYF
>15|TRBV9|-|-|TRBJ2-6
TGTGCCAGCAGCGTAATGCTATCTGGGGCCAACGTCCTGACTTTC
CASSVMLSGANVLTF
>16|TRBV5-5|-|-|TRBJ2-1
TGTGCCAGCAGCTTGGGTCCGCGGCAGGGGTCGAATGAGCAGTTCTTC
CASSLGPRQGSNEQFF
>15|TRBV5-4|TRBD1|few|TRBJ2-3
TGTGCCAGCAGCATACCGACAGGGGGCACAGATACGCAGTATTTT
CASSIPTGGTDTQYF
>15|TRBV18|-|many|TRBJ1-5
TGTGCCAGCTCACCAGAAGGGGGTGGCAATCAGCCCCAGCATTTT
CASSPEGGGNQPQHF
>14|TRBV6-6|TRBD1|few|TRBJ1-5
TGTGCCAGCAGTGCGCAGGGGGGCCAACAGCCCCAGCATTTT
CASSAQGGQQPQHF
>13|TRBV12-5|TRBD2|many|TRBJ2-1
TGTGCTGATGATAGCGGGAAATACAATGAGCAGTTCTTC
CADDSGKYNEQFF
>13|TRBV29-1|TRBD2|few|TRBJ2-5
TGCAGCGTCTCGGGAGGGCTCCAAGAGACCCAGTACTTC
CSVSGGLQETQYF
>18|TRBV28|TRBD2|-|TRBJ2-5
TGTGCCAGCAGTCCGGGACTAGCGGGAGGGCCCTCTGGGGAGACCCAGTACTTC
CASSPGLAGGPSGETQYF
>13|TRBV4-1|-|-|TRBJ2-3
TGCGCCAGCAGCCAAGGCGGGCACCCCCCGCAGTATTTT
CASSQGGHPPQYF
>14|TRBV11-3|TRBD2|few|TRBJ2-3
TGTGCCAGCAGCTTAGGCGGGAGGACAGATACGCAGTATTTT
CASSLGGRTDTQYF
>17|TRBV11-2|TRBD2|-|TRBJ2-7
TGTGCCAGCAGCCCCATTAGACTAGCGGAGGACGGCTACGAGCAGTACTTC
CASSPIRLAEDGYEQYF
>15|TRBV5-4|-|-|TRBJ2-6
TGTGCCAGCAGCTTGAGGGACTCTGGGGCCAACGTCCTGACTTTC
CASSLRDSGANVLTF
>15|TRBV7-3|-|many|TRBJ2-2
TGTGCCAGCAGCCTGACGGTCTTTGGAACCGGGGAGCTGTTTTTT
CASSLTVFGTGELFF
>15|TRBV7-2|TRBD2|-|TRBJ2-3
TGTGCCAGCAGCTTACGTCTAGCGGGAGTAGATACGCAGTATTTT
CASSLRLAGVDTQYF
>17|TRBV6-8|-|-|TRBJ2-7
TGTGCCAGCAGTTTTGTTTTTATAATGGACAGATTCTACGAGCAGTACTTC
CASSFVFIMDRFYEQYF
>13|TRBV18|-|few|TRBJ1-2
TGTGCCAGCTCACAGGACAGTCATGATGGCTACACCTTC
CASSQDSHDGYTF
>14|TRBV7-2|TRBD1|few|TRBJ2-7
TGTGCCAGCAGCTTAGGGCAGGGGGCCTACGAGCAGTACTTC
CASSLGQGAYEQYF
>15|TRBV6-5|-|few|TRBJ2-4
TGTGCCAGCAGTTTGGCTCGACACGCCAAAAACATTCAGTACTTC
CASSLARHAKNIQYF
>21|TRBV28|TRBD2|few|TRBJ2-3
TGTGCCAGCAGTCCCGGGACAGCCTCCGGACTAGCGGGAGGGCCAACAGATACGCAGTATTTT
CASSPGTASGLAGGPTDTQYF
>15|TRBV5-1|-|-|TRBJ1-1
TGCGCCAGCAGCCTACGACAGTATTCGAACACTGAAGCTTTCTTT
CASSLRQYSNTEAFF
>16|TRBV4-2|TRBD1|-|TRBJ1-1
TGTGCCAGCAGCGCCCGGACAGGGGGTGGGAACACTGAAGCTTTCTTT
CASSARTGGGNTEAFF
>15|TRBV5-4|-|few|TRBJ2-3
TGTGCCAGCAGCCTGACTAGTGGGGTCACAGATACGCAGTATTTT
CASSLTSGVTDTQYF
>13|TRBV29-1|-|few|TRBJ2-3
TGCAGCGTTGATCGCGCCTACACAGATACGCAGTATTTT
CSVDRAYTDTQYF
>11|TRBV20-1|TRBD1|-|TRBJ1-2
TGCAGCACAGGGGGAGACTATGGCTACACCTTC
CSTGGDYGYTF
>15|TRBV29-1|-|few|TRBJ1-4
TGCAGCGTCGCAGGGAGGGGCTCGACTAATGAAAAACTGTTTTTT
CSVAGRGSTNEKLFF
>17|TRBV15|-|-|TRBJ1-2
TGTGCCACCAGCAGAGTGGGTGGGCAGCCGACCCCGATGAGCTACACCTTC
CATSRVGGQPTPMSYTF
>16|TRBV6-1|TRBD2|few|TRBJ2-3
TGTGCCAGCAGTGAACTAGCGGGAGGTTGGGGAGATACGCAGTATTTT
CASSELAGGWGDTQYF
>13|TRBV2|-|-|TRBJ1-2
TGTGCCAGCAGTGAACAAGAGAACTATGGCTACACCTTC
CASSEQENYGYTF
>11|TRBV6-6|-|-|TRBJ2-7
TGTGCCAGCAGTCACAGTGCGCGGCAGTACTTC
CASSHSARQYF
>15|TRBV5-8|TRBD2|few|TRBJ2-1
TGTGCCAGCAGCTTCGGGACTAGCGTAGTCAATGAGCAGTTCTTC
CASSFGTSVVNEQFF
>14|TRBV7-9|TRBD1|many|TRBJ2-1
TGTGCCAGCAGCTTAATGGGACAGGGCGGCGAGCAGTTCTTC
CASSLMGQGGEQFF
>12|TRBV7-2|-|-|TRBJ2-5
TGTGCCAGCAGCCTGGACCAAGAGACCCAGTACTTC
CASSLDQETQYF
>14|TRBV7-2|-|few|TRBJ2-5
TGTGCCAGCAGCTCCGCAGGGTCGCGAGAGACCCAGTACTTC
CASSSAGSRETQYF
>14|TRBV5-4|TRBD1|-|TRBJ2-7
TGTGCCAGCAGCCCCTGGGACAGAGCCTACGAGCAGTACTTC
CASSPWDRAYEQYF
>15|TRBV29-1|TRBD1|few|TRBJ2-5
TGCAGCGTTCCCCGGGAAAGGGGGCGTTCAGAGACCCAGTACTTC
CSVPRERGRSETQYF
>14|TRBV18|-|many|TRBJ1-1
TGTGCCAGCTCTCCTCAGGGTTCGAACACTGAAGCTTTCTTT
CASSPQGSNTEAFF
>13|TRBV29-1|TRBD2|few|TRBJ2-7
TGCAGCGTTTTCGGACTAGCGCGCCACGAGCAGTACTTC
CSVFGLARHEQYF
>14|TRBV4-2|TRBD2|few|TRBJ2-7
TGTGCCAGCAGCCGACTAGCGGGAGAATACGAGCAGTACTTC
CASSRLAGEYEQYF
>16|TRBV28|TRBD2|few|TRBJ2-3
TGTGCCAGCAGTTCCCCAGCGGGAGGGAGCACAGATACGCAGTATTTT
CASSSPAGGSTDTQYF
>14|TRBV2|-|-|TRBJ1-1
TGTGCCAGCCTAGTAGAACAGGGAGGCACTGAAGCTTTCTTT
CASLVEQGGTEAFF